The 30 T cell receptor beta chains below were found in one sample sequenced in a study of blood T cell repertoires in COVID-19. Clones were sequenced by immunoSEQ multiplex PCR, and TCRdb holds only the in-frame ones, with some missing. The sample shows just over 300,000 clones, more than 75% of them seen only once. The sequenced sample was PBMCs or T cells enriched from blood (not recorded which). These TCRs come from a man under 40 who had recovered from COVID-19.

This clone was observed a few times. V is TRBV5-4 and J is TRBJ1-1; D not resolved. The CDR3 contains 15 residues. CDR1 SGHNT and CDR2 YYREEE come from the germline V gene (reference sequence). V was pared by 4 bases and J by 4 bases, with 17 bases between. CDR3 bases: TGTGCCAGCAGCCCCCCCTCGAGGGTTGGCACTGAAGCTTTCTTT. As protein: CASSPPSRVGTEAFF. Full variable domain (remainder filled in from reference TRBV5-4 and TRBJ1-1): ETGVTQSPTHLIKTRGQQVTLRCSSQSGHNTVSWYQQALGQGPQFIFQYYREEENGRGNFPPRFSGLQFPNYSSELNVNALELDDSALYLCASSPPSRVGTEAFFGQGTRLTVV.

The chain carries TRBV27 and TRBJ2-7, with 10 bases that match TRBD1. Germline trimming cut 3 bases from V and 3 bases from J; bases unmatched to any gene: 2. The CDR3 loop spans 14 amino acids. Per germline, CDR1 MNHEY and CDR2 SMNVEV (reference sequence). The CDR3 bases are TGTGCCAGCAGTTTCGGGACAGGGGTCTACGAGCAGTACTTC. It yields the protein CASSFGTGVYEQYF.

This clone was found once. The V gene is TRBV6-5, the J gene TRBJ2-2; 10 positions agree with TRBD2. Germline V gene data show CDR1 as MNHEY and CDR2 as SVGAGI. J gave up 7 bases and V 7 bases, and 6 bases lay outside the gene matches. The CDR3 covers 14 residues. The CDR3 reads CASTPAGGGGELFF. The CDR3 bases are TGTGCCAGCACCCCAGCGGGAGGGGGCGGGGAGCTGTTTTTT.

This rearrangement joins TRBV29-1 to TRBJ2-7, with D maybe TRBD2 (6 bases). V lost 7 bases and J 0 bases, leaving 13 bases between the germline ends. CDR3 length: 13 residues. CDR1 is SQVTM, CDR2 ANQGSEA, per germline. CDR3 region: CSARRGDSYEQYF. The CDR3 coding sequence is TGCAGCGCGCGGCGGGGAGACTCCTACGAGCAGTACTTC.

The V call is TRBV5-3, the J call TRBJ1-6; TRBD1 aligns across 9 bases. TRBV5-3 is designated an ORF whose function remains uncertain. The CDR3 runs to 15 residues. Losses at the gene ends were 1 base for V and 9 bases for J; bases not matched to a gene: 5. The CDR3 region has the DNA TGTGCCAGAAGCTTGAAGGGACAGGGAGGTTCACCCCTCCACTTT. Protein product: CARSLKGQGGSPLHF.

This chain links TRBV5-1 with TRBJ1-3, with 7 bases lining up with TRBD1. This CDR3 has 15 amino acids. The V gene's germline CDR1 is SGHRS and CDR2 YFSETQ. J was trimmed by 1 base and V by 3 bases; bases with no gene match: 4. CDR3 coding DNA: TGCGCCAGCAGCTCCGGGACAGAATCTGGAAACACCATATATTTT. Amino acids: CASSSGTESGNTIYF.

V and J are TRBV6-6 and TRBJ2-5; 9 bases line up with TRBD1. The CDR3 runs 14 residues. V trimming: 4 bases; J trimming: 2 bases; junction bases outside the gene matches: 2. In germline, CDR1 is MNHNY, CDR2 SVGAGI (reference sequence). In DNA form, the CDR3 reads TGTGCCAGCAGTTTGACAGGGGGACAAGAGACCCAGTACTTC. Its protein is CASSLTGGQETQYF.

The chain couples TRBV24-1 to TRBJ2-1; tentatively, D is TRBD2 (6 bases). The germline V and J ends were trimmed by 3 bases and 2 bases, with 10 bases remaining between them. CDR1 and CDR2 from the germline V gene are KGHDR and SFDVKD. This CDR3 comprises 15 residues. The CDR3 sequence is CATSDPRGPYNEQFF. The CDR3 region has the DNA TGTGCCACCAGTGATCCGCGGGGACCCTACAATGAGCAGTTCTTC.

This clone was recorded once. The chain has TRBV6-2 or TRBV6-3 and TRBJ1-5; 12 bases map to TRBD1. Germline assignment: CDR1 MNHEY and CDR2 SVGEGT. This CDR3 contains 19 residues. The J segment lost 1 base and the V segment lost 0 bases, leaving 7 bases of the junction unmatched. The CDR3 reads CASSYSRDRGLYSNQPQHF. The CDR3 DNA is TGTGCCAGCAGTTACTCGAGGGACAGGGGGCTCTACAGCAATCAGCCCCAGCATTTT.

V and J are TRBV5-1 and TRBJ2-1, with 10 bases lining up with TRBD2. The V and J ends lost 2 bases and 5 bases, in that order; junction bases with no gene match: 7. The germline V gene has CDR1 SGHRS and CDR2 YFSETQ. This CDR3 is 16 amino acids long. DNA of the CDR3: TGCGCCAGCAGCTTAGCCACTAGCGGGGCGAACAATGAGCAGTTCTTC. It encodes CASSLATSGANNEQFF.

A single count supports this clone. The rearrangement uses TRBV28 and TRBJ1-6, with D unresolved. Trimming cost V 6 bases and J 10 bases, with 16 bases left between them. Germline CDR1 MDHEN, CDR2 SYDVKM. The CDR3 totals 14 residues. CDR3 in DNA: TGTGCCAGCAGCCTCCTACGAATTAACTCACCCCTCCACTTT. Translating gives CASSLLRINSPLHF.

The chain links TRBV2 to TRBJ2-7; possible D gene TRBD1, 6 bases. The germline V gene encodes CDR1 SNHLY and CDR2 FYNNEI. Trimming removed 3 bases at V and 3 bases at J, with 12 bases between. The CDR3 extends over 14 amino acids. DNA for the CDR3: TGTGCCAGCAGTGAGCAGGGGAAAAACTACGAGCAGTACTTC. Its translation is CASSEQGKNYEQYF.

The V gene is TRBV19, the J gene TRBJ1-5; TRBD1 might be the D (5 bases). Trimming removed 4 bases from V and 3 bases from J, with 13 bases in between. CDR1 is LNHDA and CDR2 is SQIVND in the germline V gene (reference sequence). The length of the CDR3 is 15 residues. The CDR3 DNA is TGTGCCAGTAGTACCCGGGGGATCGACAATCAGCCCCAGCATTTT. This codes for CASSTRGIDNQPQHF.

The chain carries TRBV1 and TRBJ1-4. TRBV1 is annotated as a pseudogene. This CDR3 is 19 amino acids long. For the CDR3, the DNA is TGCACCAGCAGCCAAGACCTCGTTAGACCGGGAGCAACTAATGAAAAACTGTTTTTT. The encoded protein is CTSSQDLVRPGATNEKLFF.

This sequence joins TRBV4-1 and TRBJ2-1; D uncertain. Germline V CDR1 and CDR2: MGHRA, YSYEKL. This CDR3 has 14 residues. The V end was cut by 3 bases, the J end by 3 bases, with 9 bases between. CDR3 nucleotides: TGCGCCAGCAGCCAGTTGGGCGTCTACAATGAGCAGTTCTTC. Translation gives CASSQLGVYNEQFF.

The V call is TRBV4-1, the J call TRBJ1-4; D ambiguous. Per germline, CDR1 MGHRA and CDR2 YSYEKL. The CDR3 extends over 16 amino acids. Between the trimmed V and J ends, which lost 2 bases and 1 base, there was a span of 11 bases. The CDR3 here is CASSQLVAVTNEKLFF. The CDR3 DNA is TGCGCCAGCAGCCAATTAGTAGCCGTAACTAATGAAAAACTGTTTTTT.

This rearrangement joins TRBV7-9 to TRBJ2-1; possibly TRBD2 for D (6 bases). Trimming cost V 4 bases and J 5 bases, with 12 bases left between them. Germline CDR1 SEHNR, CDR2 FQNEAQ (reference sequence). CDR3 length: 14 residues. The CDR3 loop is CASSSQGLHNEQFF. DNA for the CDR3: TGTGCCAGCAGCTCCCAGGGACTTCACAATGAGCAGTTCTTC.

The chain employs TRBV5-1 and TRBJ1-2; 11 bases are a match to TRBD1. The CDR3 contains 15 residues. The J segment lost 8 bases and the V segment lost 1 base, leaving 7 bases of the junction unmatched. Germline CDR1 is SGHRS and CDR2 is YFSETQ. CDR3 region: CASSLSRTGGGGYTF. The CDR3, as DNA: TGCGCCAGCAGCTTGTCTAGGACAGGGGGCGGCGGCTACACCTTC. Based on the CDR3 plus reference TRBV5-1 and TRBJ1-2, the full variable domain is KAGVTQTPRYLIKTRGQQVTLSCSPISGHRSVSWYQQTPGQGLQFLFEYFSETQRNKGNFPGRFSGRQFSNSRSEMNVSTLELGDSALYLCASSLSRTGGGGYTFGSGTRLTVV.

The CDR3 DNA is TGTGCCTGGAAACCGACAGGGCGCAATCAGCCCCAGCATTTT. This encodes CAWKPTGRNQPQHF. The rearrangement links TRBV30 to TRBJ1-5; 7 bases are a match to TRBD1. Unmatched junction bases numbered 5, after V lost 4 bases and J lost 2 bases. The CDR3 runs 14 residues. Per the germline V gene, CDR1 is GTSNPN and CDR2 is SVGIG (reference sequence). The complete variable domain, with remaining parts taken from reference TRBV30 and TRBJ1-5, reads SQTIHQWPATLVQPVGSPLSLECTVEGTSNPNLYWYRQAAGRGLQLLFYSVGIGQISSEVPQNLSASRPQDRQFILSSKKLLLSDSGFYLCAWKPTGRNQPQHFGDGTRLSIL.

J is TRBJ1-5 and V is TRBV10-3; possibly TRBD1 for D (5 bases). Germline V CDR1 and CDR2: ENHRY, SYGVKD. This CDR3 is 13 amino acids long. V was trimmed by 6 bases and J by 0 bases, leaving 6 bases between them. Written as DNA, the CDR3 is TGTGCCATCAGGGGGGGTAGCAATCAGCCCCAGCATTTT. The encoded protein is CAIRGGSNQPQHF.

V is TRBV7-6 and J is TRBJ2-1, with D perhaps TRBD1 (5 bases). The CDR3 sequence is 15 residues long. V gave up 1 base and J gave up 3 bases, with 10 bases separating them. Germline CDR1 is SGHVS and CDR2 is FNYEAQ. CDR3 bases: TGTGCCAGCAGCTTAGAAGGGGCGAACTACAATGAGCAGTTCTTC. Translation: CASSLEGANYNEQFF.

This clone showed up just once. CDR3 bases: TGTGCCAGCAGCAAAGCGTGGATCTGGCGGGGGAACAATGAGCAGTTCTTC. Translated: CASSKAWIWRGNNEQFF. The V call is TRBV21-1, the J call TRBJ2-1; the D call TRBD2 from the table was never checked on the DNA. TRBV21-1 is a listed pseudogene. CDR3 length: 17 amino acids.

V and J are TRBV2 and TRBJ2-1; 7 bases are shared with TRBD2. V gave up 1 base and J gave up 15 bases; unmatched junction bases: 6. Per germline, CDR1 SNHLY and CDR2 FYNNEI. The CDR3 runs 12 residues. CDR3 in DNA: TGTGCCAGCAGTGAAGGACTAGCTTACCGGTTCTTC. Amino acids: CASSEGLAYRFF.

J is TRBJ2-7 and V is TRBV11-2; 12 nucleotides align to TRBD2. The CDR3 spans 18 residues. Germline-derived CDR1 and CDR2 are SGHAT and FQNNGV. With V trimmed by 6 bases and J by 5 bases, 17 bases remained unmatched. The DNA for the CDR3 is TGTGCCAGCAGAACACTACGGGCTAGCGGGAGGGCCCGCCACGAGCAGTACTTC. Its translation is CASRTLRASGRARHEQYF.

The chain uses TRBV5-8 and TRBJ2-5; 11 bases line up with TRBD2. Germline-derived CDR1 and CDR2 are SGHTS and YDEGEE. J was trimmed by 2 bases and V by 3 bases; bases with no gene match: 6. CDR3 length: 16 amino acids. CDR3 amino acids: CASSWGTSGRQETQYF. CDR3 bases: TGTGCCAGCAGCTGGGGGACTAGCGGTCGTCAAGAGACCCAGTACTTC.

A note on this clone: The same CDR3 arises from other DNA sequences in this sample as well. V is TRBV7-8 and J is TRBJ2-5; 8 nucleotides agree with TRBD1. This CDR3 is 14 amino acids long. Germline CDR1 SGHVS, CDR2 FQNEAQ. The junction had 5 bases not matched to a gene; V was cut back by 7 bases and J by 1 base. The CDR3 protein is CASKIRGLQETQYF. In DNA, the CDR3 is TGTGCCAGCAAAATCAGGGGGCTCCAAGAGACCCAGTACTTC.

The chain has TRBV30 and TRBJ2-7; TRBD2 might be the D (7 bases). V was trimmed by 3 bases and J by 7 bases, leaving 19 bases between them. This CDR3 comprises 14 residues. CDR1 GTSNPN and CDR2 SVGIG come from the germline V gene (reference sequence). In nucleotides, the CDR3 is TGTGCCTGGAGCCGCGGGGGCGACCTCCCGGAGCAGTACTTC. Residues: CAWSRGGDLPEQYF.

The V and J genes are TRBV28 and TRBJ2-7; 9 positions agree with TRBD1. The V gene end was trimmed by 4 bases and the J gene end by 6 bases; junction bases not matched to a gene: 13. CDR1 MDHEN and CDR2 SYDVKM come from the germline V gene. The CDR3 is 16 residues long. The CDR3 DNA sequence: TGTGCCAGCAGTTCCTCACCGGGACAGGGTTGTTGCGAGCAGTACTTC. It translates to CASSSSPGQGCCEQYF.

CDR3 DNA sequence: TGTGCCAGCAGCCAGACCGACAGGTACAATGAGCAGTTCTTC. Encoded protein: CASSQTDRYNEQFF. The rearrangement uses TRBV7-2 and TRBJ2-1; a weak D match, TRBD1 (6 bases). The CDR3 runs 14 residues. Trimming stripped 5 bases from V and 4 bases from J, with 12 bases between. CDR1 and CDR2 from the germline V gene are SGHTA and FQGNSA.

The chain is built from TRBV11-3 and TRBJ2-2; 12 bases agree with TRBD1. V shed 11 bases, J shed 7 bases, and the junction held 11 bases outside the gene matches. This CDR3 has 15 amino acids. Germline V gene data show CDR1 as SGHNT and CDR2 as YENEEA. The CDR3 region has the DNA TGTGCCTGCTTACCGGGACAGGGGGCCGGCGGGGAGCTGTTTTTT. Protein product: CACLPGQGAGGELFF.